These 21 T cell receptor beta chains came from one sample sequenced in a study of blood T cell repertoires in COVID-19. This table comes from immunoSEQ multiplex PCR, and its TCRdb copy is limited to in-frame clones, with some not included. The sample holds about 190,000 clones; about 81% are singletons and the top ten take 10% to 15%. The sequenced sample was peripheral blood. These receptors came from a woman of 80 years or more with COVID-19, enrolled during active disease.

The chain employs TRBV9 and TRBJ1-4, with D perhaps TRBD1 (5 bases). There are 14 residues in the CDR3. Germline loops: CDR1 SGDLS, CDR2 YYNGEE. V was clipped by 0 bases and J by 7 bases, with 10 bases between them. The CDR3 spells CASSVGQGREKLFF. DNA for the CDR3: TGTGCCAGCAGCGTAGGCCAGGGCCGTGAAAAACTGTTTTTT.

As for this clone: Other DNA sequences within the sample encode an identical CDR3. The CDR3 bases are TGTGCCAGCAGGGGACTAGCGGGCTCCTACAATGAGCAGTTCTTC. Its translation: CASRGLAGSYNEQFF. The chain employs TRBV2 and TRBJ2-1; 12 bases align to TRBD2. This CDR3 is built from 15 residues. V lost 6 bases and J lost 0; bases outside the gene matches: 0. Per the germline V gene, CDR1 is SNHLY and CDR2 is FYNNEI. The variable domain in full, completed from reference TRBV2 and TRBJ2-1, reads EPEVTQTPSHQVTQMGQEVILRCVPISNHLYFYWYRQILGQKVEFLVSFYNNEISEKSEIFDDQFSVERPDGSNFTLKIRSTKLEDSAMYFCASRGLAGSYNEQFFGPGTRLTVL.

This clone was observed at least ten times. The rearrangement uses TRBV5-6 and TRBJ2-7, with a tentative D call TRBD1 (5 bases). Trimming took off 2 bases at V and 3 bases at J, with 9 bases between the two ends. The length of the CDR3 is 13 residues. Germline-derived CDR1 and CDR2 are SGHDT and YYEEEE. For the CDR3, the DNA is TGTGCCAGCAGCTTACCAGGGAACTACGAGCAGTACTTC. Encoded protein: CASSLPGNYEQYF.

CDR3 bases: TGTGCCAGCAGCACTAGCGGGAGTTCTGAGCAGTTCTTC. It encodes CASSTSGSSEQFF. The rearrangement uses TRBV2 and TRBJ2-1, with 11 bases matching TRBD2. The CDR3 spans 13 residues. V dropped 6 bases and J dropped 9; count of bases not matched to a gene: 4. In germline, CDR1 is SNHLY, CDR2 FYNNEI.

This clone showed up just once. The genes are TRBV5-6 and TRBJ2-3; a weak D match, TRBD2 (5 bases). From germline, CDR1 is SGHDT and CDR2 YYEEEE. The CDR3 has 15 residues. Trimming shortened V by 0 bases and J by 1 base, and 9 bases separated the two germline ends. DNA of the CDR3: TGTGCCAGCAGCTTGGGAGGGCCTGGCACAGATACGCAGTATTTT. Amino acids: CASSLGGPGTDTQYF.

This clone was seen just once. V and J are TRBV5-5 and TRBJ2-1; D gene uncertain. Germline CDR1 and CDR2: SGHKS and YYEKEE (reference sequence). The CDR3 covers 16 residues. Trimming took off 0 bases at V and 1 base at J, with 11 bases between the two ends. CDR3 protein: CASSLAWALSYNEQFF. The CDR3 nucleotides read TGTGCCAGCAGCTTGGCCTGGGCCCTATCCTACAATGAGCAGTTCTTC.

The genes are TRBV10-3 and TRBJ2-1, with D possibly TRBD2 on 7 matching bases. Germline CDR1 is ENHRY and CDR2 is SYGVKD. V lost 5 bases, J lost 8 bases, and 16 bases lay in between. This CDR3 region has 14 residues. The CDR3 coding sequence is TGTGCCATCAGTCTTGAACGGGGGGCGGATGAGCAGTTCTTC. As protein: CAISLERGADEQFF.

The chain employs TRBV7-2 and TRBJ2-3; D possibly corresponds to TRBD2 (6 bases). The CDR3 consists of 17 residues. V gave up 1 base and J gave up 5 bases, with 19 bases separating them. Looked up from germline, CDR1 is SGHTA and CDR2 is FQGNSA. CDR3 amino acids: CASSLDPGLIGQDTQYF. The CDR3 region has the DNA TGTGCCAGCAGCTTAGACCCGGGACTCATTGGCCAAGATACGCAGTATTTT. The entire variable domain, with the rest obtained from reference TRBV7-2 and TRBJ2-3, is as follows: GAGVSQSPSNKVTEKGKDVELRCDPISGHTALYWYRQSLGQGLEFLIYFQGNSAPDKSGLPSDRFSAERTGGSVSTLTIQRTQQEDSAVYLCASSLDPGLIGQDTQYFGPGTRLTVL.

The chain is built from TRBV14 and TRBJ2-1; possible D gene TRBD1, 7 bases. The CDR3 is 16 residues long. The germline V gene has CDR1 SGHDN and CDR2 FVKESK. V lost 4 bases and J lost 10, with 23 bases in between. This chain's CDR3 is CASSPTGVFGSGEQFF. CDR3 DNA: TGTGCCAGCAGCCCCACAGGGGTTTTTGGAAGCGGGGAGCAGTTCTTC.

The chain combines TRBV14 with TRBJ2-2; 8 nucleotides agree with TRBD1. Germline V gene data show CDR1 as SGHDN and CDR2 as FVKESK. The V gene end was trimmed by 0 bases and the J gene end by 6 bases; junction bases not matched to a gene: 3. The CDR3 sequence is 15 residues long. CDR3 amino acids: CASSQDATGAGELFF. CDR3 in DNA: TGTGCCAGCAGCCAAGATGCGACAGGGGCCGGGGAGCTGTTTTTT.

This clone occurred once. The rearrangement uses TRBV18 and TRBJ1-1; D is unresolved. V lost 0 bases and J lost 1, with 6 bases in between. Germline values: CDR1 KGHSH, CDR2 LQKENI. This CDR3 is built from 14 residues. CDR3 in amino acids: CASSPPSKNTEAFF. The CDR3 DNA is TGTGCCAGCTCACCACCTTCTAAGAACACTGAAGCTTTCTTT.

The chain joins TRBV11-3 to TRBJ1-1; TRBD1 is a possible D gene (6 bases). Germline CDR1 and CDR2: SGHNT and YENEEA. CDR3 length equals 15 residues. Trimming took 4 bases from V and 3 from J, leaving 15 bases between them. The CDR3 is CASSSSQGLYTEAFF. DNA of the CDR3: TGTGCCAGCAGCTCATCCCAGGGGCTGTACACTGAAGCTTTCTTT.

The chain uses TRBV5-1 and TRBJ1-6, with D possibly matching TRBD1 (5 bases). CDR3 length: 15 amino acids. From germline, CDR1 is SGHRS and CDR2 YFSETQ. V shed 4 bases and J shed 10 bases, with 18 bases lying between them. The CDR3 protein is CASSQRGDSGSPLHF. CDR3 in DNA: TGCGCCAGCAGCCAGCGGGGGGATTCGGGGTCACCCCTCCACTTT.

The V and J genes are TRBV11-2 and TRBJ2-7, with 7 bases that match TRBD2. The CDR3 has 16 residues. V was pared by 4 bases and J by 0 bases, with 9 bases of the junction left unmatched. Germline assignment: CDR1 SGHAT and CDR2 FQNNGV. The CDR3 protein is CASSSLRGLSSYEQYF. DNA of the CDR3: TGTGCCAGCAGCTCCCTTCGGGGACTAAGCTCCTACGAGCAGTACTTC. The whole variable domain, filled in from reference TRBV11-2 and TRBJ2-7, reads EAGVAQSPRYKIIEKRQSVAFWCNPISGHATLYWYQQILGQGPKLLIQFQNNGVVDDSQLPKDRFSAERLKGVDSTLKIQPAKLEDSAVYLCASSSLRGLSSYEQYFGPGTRLTVT.

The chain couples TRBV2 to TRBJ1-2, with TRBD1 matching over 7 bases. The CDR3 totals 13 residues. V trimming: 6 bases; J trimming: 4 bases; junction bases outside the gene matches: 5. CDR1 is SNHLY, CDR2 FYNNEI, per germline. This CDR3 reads CASRSGQPYGYTF. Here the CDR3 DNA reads TGTGCCAGCAGGTCGGGACAGCCCTATGGCTACACCTTC.

CDR3 sequence: CASSVGGASGRALPTGELFF. Written as DNA, the CDR3 is TGTGCCAGCAGCGTAGGAGGAGCTAGCGGGAGGGCCCTTCCCACCGGGGAGCTGTTTTTT. The chain couples TRBV9 to TRBJ2-2; the match to TRBD2 covers 12 bases. The germline gives CDR1 SGDLS, CDR2 YYNGEE. J lost 4 bases, V lost 0 bases, and 13 bases had no gene match. The CDR3 is made up of 20 amino acids.

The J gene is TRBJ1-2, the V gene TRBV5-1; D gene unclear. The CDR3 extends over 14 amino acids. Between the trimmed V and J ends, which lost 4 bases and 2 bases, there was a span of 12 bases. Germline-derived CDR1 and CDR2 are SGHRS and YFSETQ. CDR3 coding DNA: TGCGCCAGCAGCCCTGGGCGTTTGAACTATGGCTACACCTTC. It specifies CASSPGRLNYGYTF.

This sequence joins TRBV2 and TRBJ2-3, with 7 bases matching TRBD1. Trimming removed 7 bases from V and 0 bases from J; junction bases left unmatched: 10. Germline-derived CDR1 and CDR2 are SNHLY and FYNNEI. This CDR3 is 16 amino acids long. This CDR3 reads CASIQGQRLSTDTQYF. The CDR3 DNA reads TGTGCCAGCATCCAGGGACAGCGCCTTAGCACAGATACGCAGTATTTT. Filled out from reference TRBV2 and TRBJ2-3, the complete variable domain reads EPEVTQTPSHQVTQMGQEVILRCVPISNHLYFYWYRQILGQKVEFLVSFYNNEISEKSEIFDDQFSVERPDGSNFTLKIRSTKLEDSAMYFCASIQGQRLSTDTQYFGPGTRLTVL.

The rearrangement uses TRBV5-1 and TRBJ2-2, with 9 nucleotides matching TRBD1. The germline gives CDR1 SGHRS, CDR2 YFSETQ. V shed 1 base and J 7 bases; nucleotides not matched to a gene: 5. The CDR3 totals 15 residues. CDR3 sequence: CASSLTGGAYGELFF. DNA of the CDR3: TGCGCCAGCAGCTTGACAGGGGGCGCATACGGGGAGCTGTTTTTT.

The CDR3 DNA reads as TGCGCCAGCAGCTTGGGGGGCGCGGCTGGGGCCAACGTCCTGACTTTC. Its translation: CASSLGGAAGANVLTF. The chain joins TRBV5-1 to TRBJ2-6; the D gene is possibly TRBD1 (5 bases). The CDR3 has 16 residues. Germline V gives CDR1 SGHRS, CDR2 YFSETQ. V lost 0 bases and J 2 bases, leaving 9 bases between the germline ends.

CDR3 protein: CASSLEGEETQYF. DNA of the CDR3: TGTGCCAGCAGCTTAGAGGGGGAAGAGACCCAGTACTTC. This chain joins TRBV7-6 and TRBJ2-5, with D possibly being TRBD1 (6 bases). This CDR3 has 13 residues. Looked up from germline, CDR1 is SGHVS and CDR2 is FNYEAQ. The V end lost 1 base, the J end lost 3 bases, and 6 bases lay between the germline ends. Together with reference TRBV7-6 and TRBJ2-5, the CDR3 gives the full variable domain: GAGVSQSPRYKVTKRGQDVALRCDPISGHVSLYWYRQALGQGPEFLTYFNYEAQQDKSGLPNDRFSAERPEGSISTLTIQRTEQRDSAMYRCASSLEGEETQYFGPGTRLLVL.